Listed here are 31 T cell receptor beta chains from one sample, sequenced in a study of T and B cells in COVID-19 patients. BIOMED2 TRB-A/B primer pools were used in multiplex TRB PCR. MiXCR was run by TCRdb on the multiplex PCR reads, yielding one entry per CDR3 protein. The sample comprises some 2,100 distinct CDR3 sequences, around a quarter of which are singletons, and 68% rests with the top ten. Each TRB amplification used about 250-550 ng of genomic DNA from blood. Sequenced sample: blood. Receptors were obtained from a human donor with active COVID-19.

The CDR3 DNA reads TGTGCCTCCCAACTCGGGCAGGGGGCGTTGGACGATGGCTACACCTTC. This codes for CASQLGQGALDDGYTF. The rearrangement joins TRBV10-3 to TRBJ1-2, with TRBD1 identical over 8 bases. The germline gives CDR1 ENHRY, CDR2 SYGVKD. After removal of 11 bases from V and 6 bases from J, the junction contained 20 bases not matched to a gene. The CDR3 has 16 amino acids.

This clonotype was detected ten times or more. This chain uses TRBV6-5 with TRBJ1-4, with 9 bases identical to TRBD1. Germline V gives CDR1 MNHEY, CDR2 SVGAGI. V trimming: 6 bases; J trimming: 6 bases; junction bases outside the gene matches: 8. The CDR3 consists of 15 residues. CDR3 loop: CASSLDRGGYEKLFF. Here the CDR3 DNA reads TGTGCCAGCAGCTTAGACAGGGGGGGGTATGAAAAACTGTTTTTT.

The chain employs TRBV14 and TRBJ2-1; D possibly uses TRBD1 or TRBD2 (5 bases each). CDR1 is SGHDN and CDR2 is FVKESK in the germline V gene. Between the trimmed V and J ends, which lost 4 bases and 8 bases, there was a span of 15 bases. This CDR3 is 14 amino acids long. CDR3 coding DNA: TGTGCCAGCAGCCTCCGGGACGCCTGGGATGAGCAGTTCTTC. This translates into CASSLRDAWDEQFF.

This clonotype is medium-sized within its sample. CDR3 sequence reads: CASSILAASGRAGTDTQYF. The DNA for the CDR3 is TGTGCCAGTAGTATCTTAGCGGCTAGCGGGAGGGCCGGCACAGATACGCAGTATTTT. This sequence joins TRBV19 and TRBJ2-3, with 12 nucleotides matching TRBD2. This CDR3 is built from 19 residues. CDR1 is LNHDA, CDR2 SQIVND, per germline (reference sequence). With 3 bases clipped from V and 1 base from J, the junction kept 11 bases outside the gene matches. Full variable domain (missing parts from reference TRBV19 and TRBJ2-3): DGGITQSPKYLFRKEGQNVTLSCEQNLNHDAMYWYRQDPGQGLRLIYYSQIVNDFQKGDIAEGYSVSREKKESFPLTVTSAQKNPTAFYLCASSILAASGRAGTDTQYFGPGTRLTVL.

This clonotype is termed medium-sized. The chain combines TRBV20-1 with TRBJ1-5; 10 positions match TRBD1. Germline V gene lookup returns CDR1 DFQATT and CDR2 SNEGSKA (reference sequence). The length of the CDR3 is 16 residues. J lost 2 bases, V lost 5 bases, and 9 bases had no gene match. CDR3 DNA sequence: TGCAGTGCTCGCGGACAGGGGGAGGTGGGCAATCAGCCCCAGCATTTT. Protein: CSARGQGEVGNQPQHF.

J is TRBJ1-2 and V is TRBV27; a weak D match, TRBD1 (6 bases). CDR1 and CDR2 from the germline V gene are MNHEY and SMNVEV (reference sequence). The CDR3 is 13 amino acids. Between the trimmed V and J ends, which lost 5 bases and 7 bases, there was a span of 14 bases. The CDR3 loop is CASSLWVGGGYTF. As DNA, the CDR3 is TGTGCCAGCAGTCTATGGGTAGGGGGTGGCTACACCTTC.

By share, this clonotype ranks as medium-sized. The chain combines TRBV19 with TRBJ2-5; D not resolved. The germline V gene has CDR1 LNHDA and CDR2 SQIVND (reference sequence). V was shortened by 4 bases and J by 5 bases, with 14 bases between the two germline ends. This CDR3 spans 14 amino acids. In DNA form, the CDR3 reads TGTGCCAGTAGTAGCAGTCCTTACGAGGAGACCCAGTACTTC. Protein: CASSSSPYEETQYF.

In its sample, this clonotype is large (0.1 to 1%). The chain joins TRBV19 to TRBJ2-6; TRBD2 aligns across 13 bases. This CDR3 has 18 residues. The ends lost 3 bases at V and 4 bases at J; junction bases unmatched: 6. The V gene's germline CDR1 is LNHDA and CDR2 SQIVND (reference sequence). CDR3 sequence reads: CASSIGLAGVSGANVLTF. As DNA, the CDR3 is TGTGCCAGTAGTATTGGACTAGCGGGAGTCTCGGGGGCCAACGTCCTGACTTTC.

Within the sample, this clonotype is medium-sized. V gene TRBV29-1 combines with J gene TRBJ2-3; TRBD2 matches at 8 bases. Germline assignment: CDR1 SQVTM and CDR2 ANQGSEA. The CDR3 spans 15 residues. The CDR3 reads CSAILTSASTDTQYF. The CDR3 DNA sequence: TGCAGTGCCATCTTGACTAGCGCGAGCACAGATACGCAGTATTTT.

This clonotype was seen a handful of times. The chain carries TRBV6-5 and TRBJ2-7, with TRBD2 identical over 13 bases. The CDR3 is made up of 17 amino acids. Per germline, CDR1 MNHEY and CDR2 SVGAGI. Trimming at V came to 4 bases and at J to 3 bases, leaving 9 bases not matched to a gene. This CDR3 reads CASSSTGTSGKFYEQYF. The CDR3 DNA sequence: TGTGCCAGCAGTTCCACCGGGACTAGCGGGAAGTTCTACGAGCAGTACTTC.

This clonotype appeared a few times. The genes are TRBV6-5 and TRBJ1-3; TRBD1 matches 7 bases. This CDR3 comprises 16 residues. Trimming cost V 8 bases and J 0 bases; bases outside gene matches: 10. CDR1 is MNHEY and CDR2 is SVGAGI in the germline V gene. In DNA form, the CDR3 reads TGTGCCAGCCAAAGCCGGGACAGCAACTCTGGAAACACCATATATTTT. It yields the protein CASQSRDSNSGNTIYF.

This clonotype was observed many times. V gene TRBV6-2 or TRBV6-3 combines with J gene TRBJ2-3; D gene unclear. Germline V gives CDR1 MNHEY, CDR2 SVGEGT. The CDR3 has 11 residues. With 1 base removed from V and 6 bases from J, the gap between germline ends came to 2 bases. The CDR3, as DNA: TGTGCCAGCAGTTACTGGGATACGCAGTATTTT. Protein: CASSYWDTQYF.

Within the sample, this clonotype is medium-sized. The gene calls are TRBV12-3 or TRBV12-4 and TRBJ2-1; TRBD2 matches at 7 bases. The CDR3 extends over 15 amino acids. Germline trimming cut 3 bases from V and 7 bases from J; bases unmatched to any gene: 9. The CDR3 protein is CASSFKDGGRNEQFF. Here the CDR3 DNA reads TGTGCCAGCAGTTTTAAGGACGGGGGGAGGAATGAGCAGTTCTTC.

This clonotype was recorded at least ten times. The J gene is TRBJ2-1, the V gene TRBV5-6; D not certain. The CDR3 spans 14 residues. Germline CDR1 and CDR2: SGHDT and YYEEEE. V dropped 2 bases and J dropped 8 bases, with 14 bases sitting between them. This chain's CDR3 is CASSFGYPAYEQFF. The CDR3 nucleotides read TGTGCCAGCAGCTTCGGCTACCCGGCGTATGAGCAGTTCTTC.

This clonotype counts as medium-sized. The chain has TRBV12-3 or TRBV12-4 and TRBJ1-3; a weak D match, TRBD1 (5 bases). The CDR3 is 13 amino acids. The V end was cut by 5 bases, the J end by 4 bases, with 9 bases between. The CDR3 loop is CASSLEGGNTIYF. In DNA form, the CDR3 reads TGTGCCAGCAGTCTTGAGGGGGGAAACACCATATATTTT.

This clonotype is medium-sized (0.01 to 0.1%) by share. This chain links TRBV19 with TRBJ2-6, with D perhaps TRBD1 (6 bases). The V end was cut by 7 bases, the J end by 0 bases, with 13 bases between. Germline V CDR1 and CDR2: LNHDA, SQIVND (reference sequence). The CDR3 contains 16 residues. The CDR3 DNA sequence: TGTGCCAGTATTTACAGGGCGAGCTCTGGGGCCAACGTCCTGACTTTC. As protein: CASIYRASSGANVLTF.

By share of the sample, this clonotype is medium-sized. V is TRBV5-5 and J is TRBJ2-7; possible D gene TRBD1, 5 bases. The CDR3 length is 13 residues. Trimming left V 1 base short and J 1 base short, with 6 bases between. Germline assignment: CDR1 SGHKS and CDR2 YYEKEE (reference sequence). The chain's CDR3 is CASSLRQSYEQYF. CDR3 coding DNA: TGTGCCAGCAGCTTGCGACAGTCCTACGAGCAGTACTTC.

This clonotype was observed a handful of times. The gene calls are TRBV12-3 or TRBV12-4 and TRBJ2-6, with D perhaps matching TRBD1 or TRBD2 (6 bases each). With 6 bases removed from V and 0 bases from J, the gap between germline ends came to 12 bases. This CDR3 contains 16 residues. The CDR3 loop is CASSGTGASGANVLTF. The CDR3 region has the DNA TGTGCCAGCAGCGGGACGGGGGCCTCTGGGGCCAACGTCCTGACTTTC.

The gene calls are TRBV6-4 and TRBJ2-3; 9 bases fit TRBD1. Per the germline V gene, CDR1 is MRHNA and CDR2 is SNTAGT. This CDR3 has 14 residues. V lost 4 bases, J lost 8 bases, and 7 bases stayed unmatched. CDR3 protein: CASSVDRGYGTQYF. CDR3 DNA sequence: TGTGCCAGCAGTGTGGACAGGGGATACGGTACGCAGTATTTT.

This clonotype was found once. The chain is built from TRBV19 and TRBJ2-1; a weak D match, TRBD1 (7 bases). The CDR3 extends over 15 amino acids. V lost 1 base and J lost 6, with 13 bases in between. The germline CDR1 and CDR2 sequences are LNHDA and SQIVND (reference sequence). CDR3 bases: TGTGCCAGTAGTATAGGACAGGGAGGAGGCAATGAGCAGTTCTTC. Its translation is CASSIGQGGGNEQFF.

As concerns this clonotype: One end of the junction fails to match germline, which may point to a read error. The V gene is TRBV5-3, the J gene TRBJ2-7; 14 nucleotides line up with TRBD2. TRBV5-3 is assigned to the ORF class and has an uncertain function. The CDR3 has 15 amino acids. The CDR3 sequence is CASSYGTSGSREQYF. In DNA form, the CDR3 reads TGCGCCAGCAGCTACGGGACTAGCGGGAGTAGGGAGCAGTACTTC.

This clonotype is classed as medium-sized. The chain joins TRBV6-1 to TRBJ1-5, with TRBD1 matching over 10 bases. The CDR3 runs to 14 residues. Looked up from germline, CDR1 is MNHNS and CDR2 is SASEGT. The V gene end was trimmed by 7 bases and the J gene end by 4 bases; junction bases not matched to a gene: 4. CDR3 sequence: CASTWDRGNQPQHF. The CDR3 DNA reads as TGTGCCAGCACATGGGACAGGGGTAATCAGCCCCAGCATTTT.

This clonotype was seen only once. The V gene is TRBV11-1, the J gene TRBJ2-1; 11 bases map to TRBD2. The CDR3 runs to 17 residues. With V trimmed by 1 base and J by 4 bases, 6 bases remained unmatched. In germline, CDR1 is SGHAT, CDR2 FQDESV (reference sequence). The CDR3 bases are TGTGCCAGCAGCTTAGAACCCGGGACTAGCGGTTACAATGAGCAGTTCTTC. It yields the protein CASSLEPGTSGYNEQFF.

The CDR3 DNA reads as TGCAGTGCAAGTAGCGGGAGGGCCGTTGAGCAGTTCTTC. It encodes CSASSGRAVEQFF. The gene calls are TRBV20-1 and TRBJ2-1; TRBD2 aligns across 11 bases. Unmatched junction bases numbered 7, after V lost 6 bases and J lost 9 bases. This CDR3 is 13 amino acids long. Germline V lookup: CDR1 DFQATT, CDR2 SNEGSKA (reference sequence).

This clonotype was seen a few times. In DNA, the CDR3 is TGTGCCAGCAGCCTGGACTTACTCACCGGGGAGCTGTTTTTT. It specifies CASSLDLLTGELFF. J is TRBJ2-2 and V is TRBV12-3 or TRBV12-4, with D perhaps matching TRBD2 (5 bases). The ends were cut back, 6 bases at V and 4 bases at J, with 12 bases in the middle. The CDR3 is made up of 14 amino acids.

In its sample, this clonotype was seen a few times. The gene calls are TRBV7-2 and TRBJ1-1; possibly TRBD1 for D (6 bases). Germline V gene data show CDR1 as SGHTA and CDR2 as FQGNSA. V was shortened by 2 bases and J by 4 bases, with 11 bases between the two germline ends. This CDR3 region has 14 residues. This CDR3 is CASSLQGSITEAFF. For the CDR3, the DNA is TGTGCCAGCAGCTTACAGGGGAGCATCACTGAAGCTTTCTTT.

The DNA for the CDR3 is TGTGCCAGTAGTATAGAGGGACTAGCGGGAGGGGCCCACACCGGGGAGCTGTTTTTT. This sequence encodes CASSIEGLAGGAHTGELFF. V gene TRBV19 combines with J gene TRBJ2-2; 16 nucleotides line up with TRBD2. The trim removed 0 bases at V and 3 bases at J, leaving 4 bases unmatched. The CDR3 covers 19 residues. In germline, CDR1 is LNHDA, CDR2 SQIVND (reference sequence).

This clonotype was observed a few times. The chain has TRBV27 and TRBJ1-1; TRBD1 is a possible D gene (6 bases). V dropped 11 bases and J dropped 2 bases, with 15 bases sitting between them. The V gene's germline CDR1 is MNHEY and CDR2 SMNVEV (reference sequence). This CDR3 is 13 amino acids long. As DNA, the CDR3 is TGTGCCCCCCTAGGGGGGGGCAACACTGAAGCTTTCTTT. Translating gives CAPLGGGNTEAFF.

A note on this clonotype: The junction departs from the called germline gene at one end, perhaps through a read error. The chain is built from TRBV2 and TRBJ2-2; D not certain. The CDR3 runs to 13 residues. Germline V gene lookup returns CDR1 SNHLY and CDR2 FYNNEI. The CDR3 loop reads CASGDGNTGELFF. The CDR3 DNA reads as TGTGCCAGCGGTGACGGGAACACCGGGGAGCTGTTTTTT.

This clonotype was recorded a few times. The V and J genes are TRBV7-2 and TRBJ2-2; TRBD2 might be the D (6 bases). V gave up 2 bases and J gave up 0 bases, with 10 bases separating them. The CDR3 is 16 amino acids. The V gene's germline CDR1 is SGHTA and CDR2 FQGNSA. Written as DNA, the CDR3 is TGTGCCAGCAGCTTACGTCGGGGGTCGAACACCGGGGAGCTGTTTTTT. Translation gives CASSLRRGSNTGELFF.

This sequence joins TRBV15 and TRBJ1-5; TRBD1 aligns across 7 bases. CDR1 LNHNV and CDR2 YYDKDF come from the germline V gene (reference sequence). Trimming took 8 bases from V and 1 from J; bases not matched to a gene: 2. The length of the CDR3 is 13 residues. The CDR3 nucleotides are TGTGCCACCGCACAGGGGAGCAATCAGCCCCAGCATTTT. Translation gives CATAQGSNQPQHF.